The clone carrying this T cell receptor beta chain was observed many times. This sample is part of a study of early T cells in non-severe SARS-CoV-2 infection. TCRdb reprocessed the 5' RACE reads via MiXCR and lists one record per CDR3 protein. This table holds roughly 61,000 distinct CDR3 sequences, roughly a tenth found once. CDR3 length: 15 residues. Germline lookup yields CDR1 MDHEN and CDR2 SYDVKM. V lost 4 bases to trimming and J lost 7 bases, with 19 bases between them. This clonotype was obtained from an adult who was a healthcare worker with PCR-confirmed SARS-CoV-2 infection or an uninfected control (not recorded which). The chain employs TRBV28 and TRBJ1-1; D is possibly TRBD1 (6 bases). Sample: whole blood. The CDR3 coding sequence is TGTGCCAGCAGTTCTCCTGTGGGGGGCGGAGGTGAAGCTTTCTTT. This sequence encodes CASSSPVGGGGEAFF.